These T cell receptor beta chains were read from a single sample in a study of immune evolution from preneoplasia to lung adenocarcinoma. Profiled with immunoSEQ multiplex PCR; TCRdb holds only in-frame clones, not every one. The sample lists about 8,400 clones, around 81% seen once, with just over 8% in the top ten. The specimen sequenced was FFPE invasive lung adenocarcinoma tissue. Receptors were obtained from a person aged 45 to 59 with lung adenocarcinoma. CDR3s include the opening cysteine and the closing phenylalanine or tryptophan. D genes are given only for firm matches. Size is omitted from some rows. Given values are once, few, many or a class for expanded clones.

v_call	d_call	j_call	clone_size	cdr3_nt	cdr3_aa
TRBV5-1	-	TRBJ2-2	few	TGCGCCAGCAGCTTGCAGGGTCCCGATAACACCGGGGAGCTGTTTTTT	CASSLQGPDNTGELFF
TRBV10-3	TRBD1	TRBJ2-1	-	TGTGCCATCAGTGAACCGAAGGACAGGGCTGACAATGAGCAGTTCTTC	CAISEPKDRADNEQFF
TRBV29-1	-	TRBJ1-3	-	TGCAGCGTTAGCATAGTCTCTGGAAACACCATATATTTT	CSVSIVSGNTIYF
TRBV7-9	TRBD2	TRBJ2-1	-	TGTGCCAGCAGCCGCCCGGGACTAGCGGGGGGGAGCTCCTACAATGAGCAGTTCTTC	CASSRPGLAGGSSYNEQFF
TRBV6-5	-	TRBJ2-5	-	TGTGCCAGCAGTTACGAGGGGGGCCGGGAGACCCAGTACTTC	CASSYEGGRETQYF
TRBV27	-	TRBJ1-5	-	TGTGCCAGCAGTTTACGGGAGAATCAGCCCCAGCATTTT	CASSLRENQPQHF
TRBV29-1	TRBD1	TRBJ2-1	-	TGCAGCGTTTATCCCCGGGACAGGGTCTACAATGAGCAGTTCTTC	CSVYPRDRVYNEQFF
TRBV5-4	-	TRBJ1-3	-	TGTGCCAGCAGCTTGTGGGCAGCTGGAAACACCATATATTTT	CASSLWAAGNTIYF
TRBV5-4	TRBD1	TRBJ1-1	few	TGTGCCAGCAGCTTAGCGAGCAGGGGGGAGAATGAAGCTTTCTTT	CASSLASRGENEAFF
TRBV11-3	-	TRBJ2-4	-	TGTGCCAGCAGCTCCCTGACCTTC	CASSSLTF
TRBV10-1	-	TRBJ2-2	-	TGCGCCAGCAGTGAGGACGGAAAGAACACCGGGGAGCTGTTTTTT	CASSEDGKNTGELFF
TRBV4-2	-	TRBJ1-2	-	TGTGCCAGCAGCCAAGATTTCGCTGCAACCCCCTATGGCTACACCTTC	CASSQDFAATPYGYTF
TRBV11-3	TRBD2	TRBJ2-5	once	TGTGCCAGCAGCTACCGTGGGGGAGGACTAGCTTTTGAGACCCAGTACTTC	CASSYRGGGLAFETQYF
TRBV11-2	TRBD1	TRBJ1-2	once	TGTGCCAGCAGCTTAGATGGTACAGGGGGAAGCTATGGCTACACCTTC	CASSLDGTGGSYGYTF
TRBV30	TRBD1	TRBJ1-1	-	TGTGCCTGGAGGACAGGGGGCAAAACTGAAGCTTTCTTT	CAWRTGGKTEAFF
TRBV28	TRBD2	TRBJ2-3	-	TGTGCCAGCAACCTTGGGGTAGCGGGAGGGTCCAGCACAGATACGCAGTATTTT	CASNLGVAGGSSTDTQYF
TRBV5-5	-	TRBJ2-7	-	TGTGCCAGCAGCTTGCTCCGGGACAACTACGAGCAGTACTTC	CASSLLRDNYEQYF
TRBV9	-	TRBJ2-1	-	TGTGCCAGCAGCGTATTCCCTGGACTTTACAATGAGCAGTTCTTC	CASSVFPGLYNEQFF
TRBV9	TRBD1	TRBJ1-2	-	TGTGCCAGCTGGAGACAGGGCTATGGCTACACCTTC	CASWRQGYGYTF
TRBV7-3	-	TRBJ2-1	few	TGTGCCAGCAGCCTCGACAGGTTCGCCTACAATGAGCAGTTCTTC	CASSLDRFAYNEQFF
TRBV7-8	-	TRBJ2-5	-	TGTGCCAGCAGCTTTTGGGATATGACGAATAAAGAGACCCAGTACTTC	CASSFWDMTNKETQYF
TRBV5-1	-	TRBJ2-2	-	TGCGCCAGCAGCTTAGGTGGGGCCGGGGAGCTGTTTTTT	CASSLGGAGELFF
TRBV19	TRBD1	TRBJ2-5	-	TGTGCCAGTAGTATCCCCACAGGGGGCTTGGAGACCCAGTACTTC	CASSIPTGGLETQYF
TRBV28	TRBD1	TRBJ1-1	-	TGTGCCAGCAGTTCTAAGGGACAGGGGGTCCGGGCTTTCTTT	CASSSKGQGVRAFF
TRBV29-1	-	TRBJ2-3	-	TGCAGCGTTGAAGATCTCGGAGATACGCAGTATTTT	CSVEDLGDTQYF